The clone carrying this T cell receptor (beta chain) is a singleton in its sample. Its matching antigen is unknown. This sample is drawn from a study of cytomegalovirus exposure and HLA in healthy donors. Study-wide results and limits: In a later analysis, across HLA loci, associated TCR counts were highest for DRB1, lowest for HLA-C. Trimming of TCR beta V- and J-genes showed a link, identified in a later analysis, to a missense DCLRE1C variant. Altogether, around 160 TCR beta chains were recorded as cytomegalovirus-associated.

This CDR3 has 14 residues. The germline CDR1 and CDR2 sequences are SGHRS and YFSETQ. The J segment lost 3 bases and the V segment lost 4 bases, leaving 6 bases of the junction unmatched. The PCR had 60 Vbeta and 13 Jbeta primers. Profiled with immunoSEQ multiplex PCR; TCRdb holds only in-frame clones, not every one. This sample yields some 120,000 clones, of which roughly 80% are seen a single time; over 9% belongs to the top ten. The sequence was obtained from a male donor in good health and CMV-seropositive. The chain combines TRBV5-1 with TRBJ2-7, with 8 bases matching TRBD1. The sample comprised PBMCs. CDR3 DNA: TGCGCCAGCAGCATTACCGGACAGGGCTACGAGCAGTACTTC. Translation: CASSITGQGYEQYF.